The entry below describes one T cell receptor (beta chain). V gave up 5 bases and J gave up 6 bases; unmatched junction bases: 8. Germline CDR1 reads MDHEN; CDR2 reads SYDVKM. The CDR3 has 15 residues. The method was immunoSEQ multiplex PCR; TCRdb's version includes in-frame clones alone and lacks a portion of them. The data show 98,000 or so clones, more than 75% seen once. The entry originates in a study of control samples from healthy donors and cancer patients. V gene TRBV28 combines with J gene TRBJ2-7; 12 bases match TRBD1. Sequencing used blood. This TCR was sampled from a man in his 60s in good health. This CDR3 is CASSPGTGGVTEQYF. CDR3 in DNA: TGTGCCAGCAGTCCAGGGACAGGGGGCGTCACCGAGCAGTACTTC.